This T cell receptor beta chain originates from a study of blood T cell repertoires in COVID-19. Study-wide background: PBMCs, B-cell-depleted T cells, or T cells were the source of the cDNA or gDNA that made up the material.

The germline V gene encodes CDR1 SGHRS and CDR2 YFSETQ. V lost 5 bases to trimming and J lost 1 base; unmatched junction nucleotides: 6. The CDR3 extends over 15 amino acids. In the study's own analysis: Estimation of nucleated cell counts was performed using reference gene primer amplification. The protocol was immunoSEQ multiplex PCR, while the TCRdb copy is restricted to in-frame clones and leaves out a portion. Clone size and V and J calls were adopted from that table, with D and trimming inferred from the DNA. Of approximately 75,000 clones in the sample, about 74% are singletons; the top ten hold around 2.6%. This clone occurred once.

The chain is built from TRBV5-1 and TRBJ2-3, with 8 bases aligning to TRBD1. What was sequenced was peripheral blood. This clonotype originated in a human donor with acute or convalescent COVID-19. The donor label of this sample is uncertain. CDR3 sequence: CASRSTTGGTDTQYF. The CDR3 DNA sequence: TGCGCCAGCAGGTCTACGACAGGGGGCACAGATACGCAGTATTTT.